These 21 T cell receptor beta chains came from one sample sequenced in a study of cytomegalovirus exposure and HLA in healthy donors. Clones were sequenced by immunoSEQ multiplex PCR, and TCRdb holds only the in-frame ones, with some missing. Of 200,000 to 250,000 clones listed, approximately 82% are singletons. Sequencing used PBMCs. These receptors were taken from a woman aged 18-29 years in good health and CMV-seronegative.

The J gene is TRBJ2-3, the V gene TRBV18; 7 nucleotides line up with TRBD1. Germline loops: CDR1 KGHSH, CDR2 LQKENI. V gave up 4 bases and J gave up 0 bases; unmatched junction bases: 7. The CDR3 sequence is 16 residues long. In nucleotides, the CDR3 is TGTGCCAGCTCACTGGGGACAGCGGATAGCACAGATACGCAGTATTTT. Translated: CASSLGTADSTDTQYF.

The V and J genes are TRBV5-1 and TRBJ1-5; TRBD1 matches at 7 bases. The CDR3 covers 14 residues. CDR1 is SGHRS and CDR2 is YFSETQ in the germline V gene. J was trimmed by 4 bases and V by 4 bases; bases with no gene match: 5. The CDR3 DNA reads TGCGCCAGCAGCATTGGGACAGAGAATCAGCCCCAGCATTTT. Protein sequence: CASSIGTENQPQHF.

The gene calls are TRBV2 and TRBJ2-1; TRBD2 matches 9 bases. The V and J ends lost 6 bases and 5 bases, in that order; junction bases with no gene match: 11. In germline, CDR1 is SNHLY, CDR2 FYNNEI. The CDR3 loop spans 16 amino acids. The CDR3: CASSASGGRPDNEQFF. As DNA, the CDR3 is TGTGCCAGCAGCGCGAGCGGGGGGCGTCCGGACAATGAGCAGTTCTTC.

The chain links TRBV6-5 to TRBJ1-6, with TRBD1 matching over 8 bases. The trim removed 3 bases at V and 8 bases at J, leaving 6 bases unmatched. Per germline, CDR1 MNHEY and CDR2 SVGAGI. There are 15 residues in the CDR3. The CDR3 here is CASSYSGTGYSPLHF. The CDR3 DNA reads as TGTGCCAGCAGTTATTCCGGGACAGGTTATTCACCCCTCCACTTT.

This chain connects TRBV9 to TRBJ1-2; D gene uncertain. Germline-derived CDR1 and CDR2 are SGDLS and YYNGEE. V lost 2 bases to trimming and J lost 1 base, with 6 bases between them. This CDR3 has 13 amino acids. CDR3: CASSVTSNYGYTF. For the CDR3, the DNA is TGTGCCAGCAGCGTGACGAGTAACTATGGCTACACCTTC.

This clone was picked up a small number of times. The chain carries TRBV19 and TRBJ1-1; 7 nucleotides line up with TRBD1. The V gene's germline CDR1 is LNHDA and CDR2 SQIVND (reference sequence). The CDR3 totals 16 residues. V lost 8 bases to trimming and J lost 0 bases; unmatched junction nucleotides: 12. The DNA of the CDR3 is TGTGCCAGTGTCAGACAGGGCGGGAGTCTGAACACTGAAGCTTTCTTT. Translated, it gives CASVRQGGSLNTEAFF.

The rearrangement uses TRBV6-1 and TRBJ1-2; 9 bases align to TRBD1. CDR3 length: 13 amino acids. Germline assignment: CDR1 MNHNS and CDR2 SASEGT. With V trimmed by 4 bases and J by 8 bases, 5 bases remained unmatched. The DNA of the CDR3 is TGTGCCAGCAGTGCCCGACAGGGGGAGGGCTACACCTTC. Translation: CASSARQGEGYTF.

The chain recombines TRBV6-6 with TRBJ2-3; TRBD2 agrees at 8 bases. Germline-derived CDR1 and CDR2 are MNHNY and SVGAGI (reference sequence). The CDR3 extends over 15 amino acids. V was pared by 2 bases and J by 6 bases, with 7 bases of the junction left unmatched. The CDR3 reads CASSYGRGGLDTQYF. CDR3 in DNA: TGTGCCAGCAGTTACGGCCGGGGGGGCCTTGATACGCAGTATTTT.

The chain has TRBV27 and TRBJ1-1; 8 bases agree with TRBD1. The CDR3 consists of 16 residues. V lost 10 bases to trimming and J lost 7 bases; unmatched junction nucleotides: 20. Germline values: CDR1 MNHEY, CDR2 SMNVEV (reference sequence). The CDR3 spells CATHRDRAGGGNEAFF. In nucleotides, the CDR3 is TGTGCCACCCACCGCGACAGGGCAGGGGGCGGGAATGAAGCTTTCTTT.

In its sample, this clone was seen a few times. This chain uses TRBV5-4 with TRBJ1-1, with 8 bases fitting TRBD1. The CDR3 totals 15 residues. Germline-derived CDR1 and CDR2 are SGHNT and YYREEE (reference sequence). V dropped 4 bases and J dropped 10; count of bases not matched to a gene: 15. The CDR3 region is CASSPDRVAMSGAFF. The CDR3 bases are TGTGCCAGCAGCCCGGACAGGGTGGCTATGTCGGGAGCTTTCTTT.

The CDR3 DNA reads TGTGCCAGCAACCCCTTAGCGGGCCCGGCCTACGAGCAGTACTTC. This translates into CASNPLAGPAYEQYF. J is TRBJ2-7 and V is TRBV6-1; TRBD2 agrees at 7 bases. The CDR3 is 15 amino acids. The J segment lost 2 bases and the V segment lost 7 bases, leaving 11 bases of the junction unmatched. CDR1 is MNHNS, CDR2 SASEGT, per germline.

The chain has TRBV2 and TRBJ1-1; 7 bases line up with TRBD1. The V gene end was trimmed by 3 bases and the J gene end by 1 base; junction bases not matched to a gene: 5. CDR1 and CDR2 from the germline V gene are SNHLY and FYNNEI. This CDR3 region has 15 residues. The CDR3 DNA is TGTGCCAGCAGTGAGTCTAGGGGGCCGAACACTGAAGCTTTCTTT. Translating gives CASSESRGPNTEAFF.

The CDR3 protein is CASSEGVGTDTQYF. As DNA, the CDR3 is TGTGCCAGCAGTGAGGGGGTTGGCACAGATACGCAGTATTTT. The rearrangement joins TRBV2 to TRBJ2-3, with D tentatively TRBD1 or TRBD2 (5 bases each). From germline, CDR1 is SNHLY and CDR2 FYNNEI. Trimming stripped 3 bases from V and 1 base from J, with 8 bases between. The CDR3 loop spans 14 amino acids.

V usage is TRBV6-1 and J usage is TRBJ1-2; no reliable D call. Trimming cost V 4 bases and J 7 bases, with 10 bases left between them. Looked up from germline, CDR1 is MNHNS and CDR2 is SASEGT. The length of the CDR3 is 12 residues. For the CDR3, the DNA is TGTGCCAGCAGTGGATCGACAAGTGGCTACACCTTC. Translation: CASSGSTSGYTF.

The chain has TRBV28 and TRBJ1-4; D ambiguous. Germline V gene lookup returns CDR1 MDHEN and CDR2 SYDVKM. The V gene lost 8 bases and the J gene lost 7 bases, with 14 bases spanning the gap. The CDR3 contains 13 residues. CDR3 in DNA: TGTGCCAGCCGGGGTGTGGTGGTTGAAAAACTGTTTTTT. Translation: CASRGVVVEKLFF.

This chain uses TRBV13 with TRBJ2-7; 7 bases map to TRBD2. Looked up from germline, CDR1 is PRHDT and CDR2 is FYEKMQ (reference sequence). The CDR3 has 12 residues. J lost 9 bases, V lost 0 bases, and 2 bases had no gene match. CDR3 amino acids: CASSLGSGGQYF. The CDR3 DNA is TGTGCCAGCAGCTTAGGATCGGGGGGGCAGTACTTC.

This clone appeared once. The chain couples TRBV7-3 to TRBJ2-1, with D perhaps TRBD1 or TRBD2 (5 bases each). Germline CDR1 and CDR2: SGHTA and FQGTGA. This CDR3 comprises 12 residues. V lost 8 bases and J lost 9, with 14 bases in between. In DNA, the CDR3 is TGTGCCAGCGGGGGATCTGCAAGTGAGCAGTTCTTC. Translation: CASGGSASEQFF.

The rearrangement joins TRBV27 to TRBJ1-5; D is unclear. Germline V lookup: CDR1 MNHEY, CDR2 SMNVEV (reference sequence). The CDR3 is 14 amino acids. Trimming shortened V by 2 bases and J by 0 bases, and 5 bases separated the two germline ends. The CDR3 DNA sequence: TGTGCCAGCAGTTTAGCGGGTAGCAATCAGCCCCAGCATTTT. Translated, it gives CASSLAGSNQPQHF.

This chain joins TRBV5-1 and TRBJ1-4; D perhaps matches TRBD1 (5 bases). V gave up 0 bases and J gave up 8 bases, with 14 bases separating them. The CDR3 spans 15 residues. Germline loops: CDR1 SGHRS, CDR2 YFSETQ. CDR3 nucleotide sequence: TGCGCCAGCAGCTTGGCCGGGCAGGGCTTCGAAAAACTGTTTTTT. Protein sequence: CASSLAGQGFEKLFF.

The CDR3 here is CASSFRGAGKNIQYF. The CDR3 coding sequence is TGTGCCAGCAGTTTTAGGGGGGCTGGCAAAAACATTCAGTACTTC. The chain carries TRBV27 and TRBJ2-4; D may correspond to TRBD1 or TRBD2 (6 bases each). CDR3 size: 15 residues. V dropped 3 bases and J dropped 3 bases, with 12 bases sitting between them. Germline CDR1 reads MNHEY; CDR2 reads SMNVEV (reference sequence).

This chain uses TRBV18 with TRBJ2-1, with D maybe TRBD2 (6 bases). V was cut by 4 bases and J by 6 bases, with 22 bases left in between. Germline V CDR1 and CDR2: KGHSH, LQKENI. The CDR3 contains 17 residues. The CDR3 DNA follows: TGTGCCAGCTCACTCAAACGGGACTCGGCCGCATCCAATGAGCAGTTCTTC. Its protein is CASSLKRDSAASNEQFF.